Presented here are 17 T cell receptor beta chains from one specimen sequenced in a study of blood T cell repertoires in COVID-19. Profiling relied on immunoSEQ multiplex PCR, and the TCRdb table lists in-frame clones only, not all of them. Found here are 40,000 to 50,000 clones, around 87% of them singletons; the top ten hold 2.1%. Source material: peripheral blood. The receptor source for this set is a woman older than 75 with COVID-19, enrolled during active disease.

The chain joins TRBV6-5 to TRBJ2-3; 9 bases align to TRBD1. CDR3 length equals 15 residues. The J segment lost 6 bases and the V segment lost 2 bases, leaving 6 bases of the junction unmatched. CDR1 and CDR2 (germline): MNHEY, SVGAGI. The CDR3 reads CASSYGTGSVDTQYF. DNA of the CDR3: TGTGCCAGCAGTTACGGGACAGGGAGCGTGGATACGCAGTATTTT.

The chain recombines TRBV5-6 with TRBJ2-1, with 10 bases aligning to TRBD2. V was pared by 0 bases and J by 9 bases, with 6 bases of the junction left unmatched. The CDR3 loop spans 15 amino acids. The germline V gene encodes CDR1 SGHDT and CDR2 YYEEEE. The CDR3: CASSLASGGYFEQFF. The CDR3 nucleotides are TGTGCCAGCAGCTTGGCTAGCGGGGGCTATTTTGAGCAGTTCTTC.

The J gene is TRBJ1-2, the V gene TRBV28; weak D call: TRBD1 (5 bases). V was pared by 8 bases and J by 7 bases, with 17 bases between. The CDR3 runs to 13 residues. The germline CDR1 and CDR2 sequences are MDHEN and SYDVKM. In DNA, the CDR3 is TGTGCCAGCGGCGGAATTGGGGCCGGTGGCTACACCTTC. Protein sequence: CASGGIGAGGYTF.

The V gene is TRBV6-5, the J gene TRBJ1-2, with 10 bases lining up with TRBD1. The CDR3 contains 14 residues. After removal of 4 bases from V and 8 bases from J, the junction contained 7 bases not matched to a gene. CDR1 is MNHEY, CDR2 SVGAGI, per germline. The CDR3 loop is CASSFGTGVRGYTF. CDR3 in DNA: TGTGCCAGCAGTTTCGGGACAGGGGTTAGGGGCTACACCTTC.

This rearrangement joins TRBV6-5 to TRBJ2-5; 11 positions agree with TRBD2. From germline, CDR1 is MNHEY and CDR2 SVGAGI. V was pared by 4 bases and J by 2 bases, with 6 bases of the junction left unmatched. The length of the CDR3 is 16 residues. CDR3 nucleotide sequence: TGTGCCAGCAGTTCCCTTAGCGGGAGGGTACAAGAGACCCAGTACTTC. Encoded protein: CASSSLSGRVQETQYF.

This chain links TRBV11-2 with TRBJ1-2; 7 bases align to TRBD1. J was trimmed by 7 bases and V by 4 bases; bases with no gene match: 15. Germline assignment: CDR1 SGHAT and CDR2 FQNNGV. This CDR3 is 16 amino acids long. The CDR3 protein is CASSSRRDSPPAGYTF. The CDR3 DNA reads as TGTGCCAGCAGCTCACGACGGGACAGCCCCCCAGCTGGCTACACCTTC. Together with reference TRBV11-2 and TRBJ1-2, the CDR3 gives the full variable domain: EAGVAQSPRYKIIEKRQSVAFWCNPISGHATLYWYQQILGQGPKLLIQFQNNGVVDDSQLPKDRFSAERLKGVDSTLKIQPAKLEDSAVYLCASSSRRDSPPAGYTFGSGTRLTVV.

As regards this clone: At one end, the junction sequence differs from germline, possibly due to a read error. The rearrangement uses TRBV14 and TRBJ2-1; TRBD2 matches 9 bases. CDR1 is SGHDN, CDR2 FVKESK, per germline. The CDR3 length is 15 residues. This CDR3 reads CASSLGLASFNEQFF. CDR3 nucleotides: TGTGCCAGCAGTTTAGGACTAGCGTCCTTCAATGAGCAGTTCTTC.

As DNA, the CDR3 is TGTGCCAGCAGCCGGACCCGGGACAACCTACCTAACTATGGCTACACCTTC. Its protein is CASSRTRDNLPNYGYTF. The chain carries TRBV7-8 and TRBJ1-2; tentative D call: TRBD1 (6 bases). The CDR3 contains 17 residues. Between the trimmed V and J ends, which lost 5 bases and 0 bases, there was a span of 19 bases. CDR1 and CDR2 (germline): SGHVS, FQNEAQ.

The chain is built from TRBV5-5 and TRBJ2-1, with 9 bases aligning to TRBD2. Germline V gene lookup returns CDR1 SGHKS and CDR2 YYEKEE (reference sequence). J gave up 5 bases and V 2 bases, and 8 bases lay outside the gene matches. CDR3 length: 16 amino acids. The CDR3 region has the DNA TGTGCCAGCAGCTTCCTCCCGGGACTAGCAAACAATGAGCAGTTCTTC. This translates into CASSFLPGLANNEQFF. The whole variable domain, remainder taken from reference TRBV5-5 and TRBJ2-1, is DAGVTQSPTHLIKTRGQQVTLRCSPISGHKSVSWYQQVLGQGPQFIFQYYEKEERGRGNFPDRFSARQFPNYSSELNVNALLLGDSALYLCASSFLPGLANNEQFFGPGTRLTVL.

The chain has TRBV15 and TRBJ2-3, with TRBD2 identical over 13 bases. V shed 0 bases and J 6 bases; nucleotides not matched to a gene: 9. CDR1 and CDR2 from the germline V gene are LNHNV and YYDKDF (reference sequence). The CDR3 consists of 18 residues. The DNA for the CDR3 is TGTGCCACCAGCAGAGATTGGACTAGCGGGGGCCTGGGGGATACGCAGTATTTT. Encoded protein: CATSRDWTSGGLGDTQYF.

The chain has TRBV11-2 and TRBJ1-1, with no clear D. The germline V and J ends were trimmed by 2 bases and 0 bases, with 13 bases remaining between them. In germline, CDR1 is SGHAT, CDR2 FQNNGV. This CDR3 comprises 16 residues. The CDR3 region has the DNA TGTGCCAGCAGCTTATCGCTCGGGGTCATGAACACTGAAGCTTTCTTT. Translation: CASSLSLGVMNTEAFF.

The V gene is TRBV5-1, the J gene TRBJ2-3, with D maybe TRBD2 (5 bases). The germline gives CDR1 SGHRS, CDR2 YFSETQ. Trimming shortened V by 4 bases and J by 5 bases, and 23 bases separated the two germline ends. The CDR3 runs 17 residues. The CDR3 coding sequence is TGCGCCAGCAGCACTCAATATAGCAGCTCAGCGGTAGATACGCAGTATTTT. Its translation is CASSTQYSSSAVDTQYF.

A few counts support this clone. The gene calls are TRBV12-5 and TRBJ1-5; a possible D gene is TRBD1 (6 bases). CDR1 is LGHNT, CDR2 FRNRAP, per germline. Trimming cost V 5 bases and J 4 bases, with 18 bases left between them. The CDR3 consists of 16 residues. The CDR3 sequence: CASGPRQGPENQPQHF. CDR3 nucleotides: TGTGCTAGTGGTCCCCGCCAGGGGCCTGAAAATCAGCCCCAGCATTTT.

V usage is TRBV6-4 and J usage is TRBJ2-1; 7 bases map to TRBD2. The CDR3 runs 14 residues. Germline loops: CDR1 MRHNA, CDR2 SNTAGT. Germline trimming cut 8 bases from V and 4 bases from J; bases unmatched to any gene: 8. CDR3 coding DNA: TGTGCCAGCCCCCCGTGGGGGGGTTACAATGAGCAGTTCTTC. Its translation is CASPPWGGYNEQFF.

V usage is TRBV5-1 and J usage is TRBJ2-6; 10 nucleotides agree with TRBD1. Per germline, CDR1 SGHRS and CDR2 YFSETQ. Trimming cost V 2 bases and J 3 bases; bases outside gene matches: 5. CDR3 size: 17 residues. CDR3 in amino acids: CASSLRTGGNGANVLTF. CDR3 DNA: TGCGCCAGCAGCTTAAGGACAGGGGGAAATGGGGCCAACGTCCTGACTTTC.

The chain links TRBV2 to TRBJ2-3; 11 bases match TRBD2. From germline, CDR1 is SNHLY and CDR2 FYNNEI. The CDR3 has 14 residues. V shed 6 bases, J shed 9 bases, and the junction held 8 bases outside the gene matches. The CDR3 reads CASRNNLAGGTQYF. The CDR3 DNA reads as TGTGCCAGCAGAAATAACCTAGCGGGGGGCACGCAGTATTTT.

The chain couples TRBV5-1 to TRBJ1-1; D perhaps matches TRBD1 (5 bases). V was cut by 0 bases and J by 0 bases, with 15 bases left in between. Germline values: CDR1 SGHRS, CDR2 YFSETQ. The CDR3 has 17 residues. CDR3 DNA: TGCGCCAGCAGCTTGGTCGACAGCCGCTTCATGAACACTGAAGCTTTCTTT. Translation: CASSLVDSRFMNTEAFF.